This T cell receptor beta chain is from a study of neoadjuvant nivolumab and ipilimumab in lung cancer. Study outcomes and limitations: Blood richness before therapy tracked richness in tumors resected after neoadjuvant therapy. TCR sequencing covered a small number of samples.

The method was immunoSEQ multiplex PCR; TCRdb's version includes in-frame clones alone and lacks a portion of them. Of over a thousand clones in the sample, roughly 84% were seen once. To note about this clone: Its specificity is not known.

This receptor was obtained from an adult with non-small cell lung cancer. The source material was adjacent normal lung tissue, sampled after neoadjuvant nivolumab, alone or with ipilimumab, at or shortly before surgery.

CDR3 in amino acids: CASSRNRGEETQYF. The CDR3 DNA follows: TGTGCCAGCTCACGAAATCGGGGAGAGGAGACCCAGTACTTC. J is TRBJ2-5 and V is TRBV18, with D maybe TRBD2 (5 bases). V was pared by 4 bases and J by 5 bases, with 14 bases between. The CDR3 loop spans 14 amino acids. Germline V lookup: CDR1 KGHSH, CDR2 LQKENI.